The entry below describes one T cell receptor beta chain. This CDR3 region has 12 residues. V shed 1 base and J shed 5 bases, with 3 bases lying between them. The germline gives CDR1 SGHAT, CDR2 FQNNGV. The entry originates in a study of early T cells in non-severe SARS-CoV-2 infection. Study-wide background: Unsorted whole blood bulk RNA was sequenced, with unpaired chains.

Unique molecular identifiers tagged individual cDNA molecules. TCRdb reprocessed the 5' RACE reads via MiXCR and lists one record per CDR3 protein. The table lists tens of thousands of distinct CDR3 sequences, about 19% of them singletons. V is TRBV11-2 and J is TRBJ2-1; D is unclear. Here the sequenced sample was whole blood, taken at baseline. The sequence came from an adult who was a healthcare worker with PCR-confirmed SARS-CoV-2 infection or an uninfected control (not recorded which). Written as DNA, the CDR3 is TGTGCCAGCAGCTTAGGGGACAATGAGCAGTTCTTC. The encoded protein is CASSLGDNEQFF.